The 6 T cell receptor beta chains below all came from one sample that was sequenced in a study of beta chain features in type 1 diabetes. Expressed TCRB transcripts were sequenced after all isolated RNA was converted to cDNA. Produced via immunoSEQ multiplex PCR; TCRdb's table is partial and in-frame only. The sample consists of 130,000 or so clones, roughly a tenth of them appearing once. The sample taken for sequencing was central memory CD4+ T cells from blood. The receptors here all came from a man between 18 and 29 years old in good health.

The rearrangement joins TRBV30 to TRBJ2-7; TRBD1 aligns across 8 bases. The CDR3 has 14 residues. V dropped 5 bases and J dropped 1; count of bases not matched to a gene: 7. CDR1 is GTSNPN, CDR2 SVGIG, per germline (reference sequence). The CDR3 sequence: CAWGQGFFSYEQYF. The CDR3, as DNA: TGTGCCTGGGGACAGGGATTTTTTTCCTACGAGCAGTACTTC.

This clone was picked up a small number of times. This chain connects TRBV7-9 to TRBJ1-1, with 7 nucleotides matching TRBD1. Unmatched junction bases numbered 4, after V lost 3 bases and J lost 3 bases. CDR1 SEHNR and CDR2 FQNEAQ come from the germline V gene (reference sequence). CDR3 length equals 14 residues. CDR3 residues: CASSFRRGDTEAFF. The CDR3 DNA follows: TGTGCCAGCAGCTTTCGCAGGGGGGACACTGAAGCTTTCTTT.

This clone has only a few counts. The V call is TRBV7-2, the J call TRBJ2-3, with 9 bases lining up with TRBD2. The germline V gene has CDR1 SGHTA and CDR2 FQGNSA. With 1 base clipped from V and 0 bases from J, the junction kept 2 bases outside the gene matches. The CDR3 is made up of 16 amino acids. As DNA, the CDR3 is TGTGCCAGCAGCTTAGTTAGCGGGGGTAGCACAGATACGCAGTATTTT. It encodes CASSLVSGGSTDTQYF.

V usage is TRBV11-2 and J usage is TRBJ1-4; D remains ambiguous. CDR3 length: 17 residues. Germline V gives CDR1 SGHAT, CDR2 FQNNGV. V was cut by 1 base and J by 4 bases, with 16 bases left in between. The CDR3 sequence is CASSLVLRTGDNEKLFF. CDR3 bases: TGTGCCAGCAGCTTAGTACTGAGGACGGGAGATAATGAAAAACTGTTTTTT.

About this clone itself: One junction end disagrees with the germline gene, perhaps due to a read error. The chain couples TRBV18 to TRBJ2-7, with a weak D call TRBD2 (6 bases). Germline-derived CDR1 and CDR2 are KGHSH and LQKENI. This CDR3 is built from 16 residues. The CDR3 region is CASSPPVGGTTYGQYF. CDR3 sequence (DNA): TGTGCCAGCTCACCACCCGTCGGAGGGACCACCTACGGGCAGTACTTC.

The J gene is TRBJ2-7, the V gene TRBV6-5, with TRBD1 identical over 7 bases. The CDR3 totals 14 residues. Germline-derived CDR1 and CDR2 are MNHEY and SVGAGI. V trimming: 4 bases; J trimming: 2 bases; junction bases outside the gene matches: 5. This CDR3 is CASSLDRTAYEQYF. The CDR3 bases are TGTGCCAGCAGTTTGGACAGGACCGCCTACGAGCAGTACTTC.